These 15 T cell receptor beta chains were sequenced from one sample in a study of blood T cells in healthy people across ages. For the second PCR, which ran for roughly 7 to 11 cycles, a sample-barcoded 5' primer and a J-beta primer mix were used. TCRdb independently ran MiXCR on the 5' RACE reads; one entry per CDR3 protein. The table has about 1.5 million distinct CDR3 sequences, around 40% seen once; the top ten hold around 4%. Specimen: blood. All receptors derive from a woman in her late teens or twenties in good health.

This clonotype was seen once. The rearrangement links TRBV6-5 to TRBJ1-5, with 9 bases matching TRBD1. The CDR3 is 15 residues long. Germline values: CDR1 MNHEY, CDR2 SVGAGI. Losses at the gene ends were 6 bases for V and 5 bases for J; bases not matched to a gene: 8. The CDR3 nucleotides read TGTGCCAGCAGGAGAACAGGGGGCGCTTATCAGCCCCAGCATTTT. Residues: CASRRTGGAYQPQHF.

A single count supports this clonotype. V is TRBV20-1 and J is TRBJ2-1; D is unresolved. CDR1 DFQATT and CDR2 SNEGSKA come from the germline V gene (reference sequence). V was pared by 6 bases and J by 5 bases, with 14 bases between. This CDR3 is built from 13 residues. The CDR3 loop is CSAELRLNNEQFF. DNA of the CDR3: TGCAGTGCCGAGCTCCGCCTGAACAATGAGCAGTTCTTC.

V gene TRBV4-1 combines with J gene TRBJ1-4, with D possibly matching TRBD1 (5 bases). CDR1 is MGHRA and CDR2 is YSYEKL in the germline V gene. The CDR3 is 15 amino acids. Trimming removed 0 bases at V and 10 bases at J, with 15 bases between. The CDR3 DNA is TGCGCCAGCAGCCAAGATGGACTGGCCGGGGGAAAACTGTTTTTT. Translated: CASSQDGLAGGKLFF.

The chain has TRBV20-1 and TRBJ2-1, with 12 positions matching TRBD2. The CDR3 extends over 15 amino acids. The germline V gene encodes CDR1 DFQATT and CDR2 SNEGSKA (reference sequence). V gave up 0 bases and J gave up 10 bases; unmatched junction bases: 7. CDR3 coding DNA: TGCAGTGCTAGAGATACCCTAGCGGGGGGGCGGGAGCAGTTCTTC. Its translation: CSARDTLAGGREQFF.

The chain recombines TRBV7-9 with TRBJ2-7, with a tentative D call TRBD1 (5 bases). V was shortened by 5 bases and J by 6 bases, with 11 bases between the two germline ends. This CDR3 spans 12 amino acids. CDR1 is SEHNR and CDR2 is FQNEAQ in the germline V gene (reference sequence). The CDR3 spells CASSDDSCEQYF. Written as DNA, the CDR3 is TGTGCCAGCAGCGACGACAGCTGCGAGCAGTACTTC.

This clonotype has just a few counts. The rearrangement uses TRBV4-3 and TRBJ1-1; tentative D call: TRBD1 (5 bases). The V end was cut by 0 bases, the J end by 2 bases, with 10 bases between. This CDR3 is built from 15 residues. CDR1 is LGHNA, CDR2 YSLEER, per germline. This chain's CDR3 is CASSQESRVNTEAFF. The CDR3 DNA is TGCGCCAGCAGCCAAGAGTCCAGGGTTAACACTGAAGCTTTCTTT.

The J gene is TRBJ1-5, the V gene TRBV7-2, with D uncertain. The germline gives CDR1 SGHTA, CDR2 FQGNSA. The CDR3 spans 15 residues. Trimming took 4 bases from V and 0 from J, leaving 10 bases between them. CDR3: CTSSSVGYSNQPQHF. The CDR3 DNA follows: TGTACCAGCAGCTCAGTGGGCTATAGCAATCAGCCCCAGCATTTT.

A word on this clonotype: A read error may produce the germline difference seen at one junction end. The chain carries TRBV7-9 and TRBJ2-7, with D possibly being TRBD2 (5 bases). The germline V gene encodes CDR1 SEHNR and CDR2 FQNEAQ (reference sequence). There are 15 residues in the CDR3. CDR3: CVSSGLEDGAYEQYF. CDR3 nucleotides: TGTGTCAGCAGCGGCCTTGAGGACGGAGCCTACGAGCAGTACTTC.

The gene calls are TRBV29-1 and TRBJ2-1; no clear D gene. Germline V lookup: CDR1 SQVTM, CDR2 ANQGSEA. V was cut by 4 bases and J by 6 bases, with 7 bases left in between. The CDR3 runs to 11 residues. Written as DNA, the CDR3 is TGCAGCGTTGTTAGAGGCAATGAGCAGTTCTTC. Translation gives CSVVRGNEQFF.

The chain has TRBV5-1 and TRBJ2-1; 14 nucleotides align to TRBD2. The germline CDR1 and CDR2 sequences are SGHRS and YFSETQ. V was pared by 1 base and J by 9 bases, with 3 bases of the junction left unmatched. The CDR3 is 15 amino acids. Here the CDR3 reads CASSLPGLAGVEQFF. CDR3 nucleotides: TGCGCCAGCAGCTTGCCGGGACTAGCGGGGGTTGAGCAGTTCTTC.

This clonotype occurred a few times. The chain carries TRBV25-1 and TRBJ2-3; no reliable D call. V was shortened by 3 bases and J by 3 bases, with 10 bases between the two germline ends. The CDR3 extends over 14 amino acids. Germline V gene data show CDR1 as MGHDK and CDR2 as SYGVNS. The DNA for the CDR3 is TGTGCCAGCAGTGATCCGTTATTGACAGATACGCAGTATTTT. Translated, it gives CASSDPLLTDTQYF.

The CDR3 coding sequence is TGTGCCAGCAGTTCGGACCTAGGAAGCACAGATACGCAGTATTTT. Its translation is CASSSDLGSTDTQYF. This chain uses TRBV28 with TRBJ2-3; no clear D. Germline CDR1 reads MDHEN; CDR2 reads SYDVKM. Trimming removed 4 bases from V and 0 bases from J, with 11 bases in between. The CDR3 consists of 15 residues.

V is TRBV25-1 and J is TRBJ2-4, with TRBD1 identical over 7 bases. The J call may not be correct, given that the DNA end is closer to TRBJ2-7. Germline CDR1 MGHDK, CDR2 SYGVNS. The CDR3 covers 13 residues. CDR3 sequence: CASSELQGYEQYF. CDR3 coding DNA: TGTGCCAGCAGTGAGTTACAGGGGTACGAGCAGTACTTC.

The chain uses TRBV6-2 or TRBV6-3 and TRBJ2-1, with D unresolved. The CDR3 runs to 15 residues. CDR1 MNHEY and CDR2 SVGEGT come from the germline V gene. Trimming removed 5 bases at V and 2 bases at J, with 13 bases between. As DNA, the CDR3 is TGTGCCAGCAGTCTTAGACACCCCCCCTACAATGAGCAGTTCTTC. Translated, it gives CASSLRHPPYNEQFF.

For the CDR3, the DNA is TGTGCCAGCAGGGCGGGGACAGTTAACTATGGCTACACCTTC. This translates into CASRAGTVNYGYTF. The J gene is TRBJ1-2, the V gene TRBV6-1, with 7 bases fitting TRBD1. Germline assignment: CDR1 MNHNS and CDR2 SASEGT. V was pared by 6 bases and J by 1 base, with 5 bases of the junction left unmatched. This CDR3 spans 14 amino acids.